What follows are 20 T cell receptor beta chains derived from one specimen sequenced in a study of blood T cell repertoires in COVID-19. Here immunoSEQ multiplex PCR was the method, and the copy in TCRdb shows in-frame clones only, minus some. Here the sample spans 200,000 or so clones, around 80% being singletons. The sequenced sample consisted of PBMCs or T cells enriched from blood (not recorded which). Source of these receptors: a woman aged 40 to 50 with acute COVID-19.

CDR3: CASSSWASGGPKETQYF. The CDR3 DNA sequence: TGTGCCAGCTCATCGTGGGCCAGCGGGGGGCCAAAAGAGACCCAGTACTTC. This rearrangement joins TRBV18 to TRBJ2-5; 9 bases fit TRBD2. The V gene's germline CDR1 is KGHSH and CDR2 LQKENI. J gave up 3 bases and V 5 bases, and 13 bases lay outside the gene matches. CDR3 length: 17 residues.

This clone was seen a single time. The CDR3 protein is CASSIDGTGGRETEAFF. CDR3 bases: TGTGCCAGTAGTATCGACGGGACAGGGGGACGGGAGACTGAAGCTTTCTTT. The chain joins TRBV19 to TRBJ1-1; TRBD1 matches 11 bases. Germline CDR1 is LNHDA and CDR2 is SQIVND (reference sequence). This CDR3 region has 17 residues. V lost 3 bases and J lost 5; bases outside the gene matches: 11.

Worth noting for this clone: Other DNA sequences within the sample encode an identical CDR3. The CDR3 is CASSPTGGPSSYEQYF. CDR3 DNA sequence: TGTGCCAGCAGCCCCACCGGGGGGCCGAGCTCCTACGAGCAGTACTTC. The genes are TRBV11-1 and TRBJ2-7, with D possibly being TRBD2 (7 bases). Trimming removed 5 bases from V and 0 bases from J, with 17 bases in between. The CDR3 spans 16 residues. Germline lookup yields CDR1 SGHAT and CDR2 FQDESV (reference sequence).

V usage is TRBV5-1 and J usage is TRBJ2-3; TRBD1 agrees at 8 bases. V lost 6 bases to trimming and J lost 3 bases; unmatched junction nucleotides: 15. The CDR3 is 17 residues long. The V gene's germline CDR1 is SGHRS and CDR2 YFSETQ. CDR3 sequence reads: CASTPGGADLRTDTQYF. The CDR3 bases are TGCGCCAGCACTCCAGGGGGCGCGGATCTAAGGACAGATACGCAGTATTTT.

In this sample, this clone turned up a few times. The chain employs TRBV7-8 and TRBJ1-5; 7 nucleotides line up with TRBD1. Germline trimming cut 4 bases from V and 6 bases from J; bases unmatched to any gene: 6. Germline V CDR1 and CDR2: SGHVS, FQNEAQ. The CDR3 has 14 residues. CDR3 amino acids: CASSSTGVGQPQHF. CDR3 sequence (DNA): TGTGCCAGCAGCTCAACAGGGGTAGGTCAGCCCCAGCATTTT.

The chain links TRBV20-1 to TRBJ1-1; 7 bases match TRBD1. After removal of 6 bases from V and 10 bases from J, the junction contained 8 bases not matched to a gene. CDR1 is DFQATT, CDR2 SNEGSKA, per germline (reference sequence). This CDR3 spans 11 amino acids. The CDR3 loop reads CSAAKDRAAFF. CDR3 nucleotides: TGCAGTGCCGCGAAAGACAGGGCAGCTTTCTTT.

This clone was seen a single time. The chain employs TRBV11-3 and TRBJ2-1; 8 bases align to TRBD2. Per the germline V gene, CDR1 is SGHNT and CDR2 is YENEEA. V lost 5 bases and J lost 9; bases outside the gene matches: 12. The CDR3 is 15 residues long. CDR3: CASSPSGSSGSEQFF. CDR3 DNA sequence: TGTGCCAGCAGCCCAAGCGGGAGTAGTGGTTCTGAGCAGTTCTTC.

This chain uses TRBV2 with TRBJ2-3; 7 bases line up with TRBD1. CDR3 length equals 13 residues. The germline V gene has CDR1 SNHLY and CDR2 FYNNEI. V gave up 6 bases and J gave up 2 bases; unmatched junction bases: 2. The DNA for the CDR3 is TGTGCCAGCAGGGGACAGCTCACAGATACGCAGTATTTT. It codes for CASRGQLTDTQYF.

This clone was detected only once. The chain combines TRBV19 with TRBJ1-4, with D possibly TRBD1 on 5 matching bases. Trimming shortened V by 0 bases and J by 6 bases, and 8 bases separated the two germline ends. CDR3 length equals 14 residues. CDR1 is LNHDA and CDR2 is SQIVND in the germline V gene (reference sequence). CDR3 nucleotides: TGTGCCAGTAGTATAGAGGGGCTGGATGAAAAACTGTTTTTT. It specifies CASSIEGLDEKLFF.

CDR3 sequence (DNA): TGTGCCAGCAACCGGGACAGCTTTGCGGGCGAGCAGTACTTC. It is translated as CASNRDSFAGEQYF. The chain combines TRBV27 with TRBJ2-7, with TRBD1 matching over 7 bases. The V gene end was trimmed by 7 bases and the J gene end by 6 bases; junction bases not matched to a gene: 12. The CDR3 contains 14 residues. The germline V gene encodes CDR1 MNHEY and CDR2 SMNVEV (reference sequence).

The rearrangement uses TRBV6-5 and TRBJ2-2; 9 positions match TRBD2. The V and J ends lost 4 bases and 8 bases, in that order; junction bases with no gene match: 8. The CDR3 has 15 residues. Germline CDR1 MNHEY, CDR2 SVGAGI. This chain's CDR3 is CASSSSGGLGGELFF. CDR3 coding DNA: TGTGCCAGCAGTTCGAGCGGGGGGCTGGGAGGGGAGCTGTTTTTT.

This clone was detected only a few times. This chain joins TRBV12-3 or TRBV12-4 and TRBJ1-2; D gene ambiguous. V lost 6 bases and J 2 bases, leaving 7 bases between the germline ends. CDR3 length: 12 amino acids. The CDR3 coding sequence is TGTGCCAGCAGCGAACAGAACTATGGCTACACCTTC. It translates to CASSEQNYGYTF.

The V and J genes are TRBV28 and TRBJ2-7; D unresolved. Germline CDR1 and CDR2: MDHEN and SYDVKM. The CDR3 sequence is 13 residues long. Deletions cut 6 bases from V and 2 bases from J, with 11 bases between. CDR3: CASRESPPYEQYF. The CDR3 coding sequence is TGTGCCAGCAGGGAGAGTCCGCCCTACGAGCAGTACTTC.

This clone was detected only once. The V call is TRBV7-3, the J call TRBJ1-1, with D possibly being TRBD1 (5 bases). Trimming removed 5 bases at V and 4 bases at J, with 14 bases between. The germline gives CDR1 SGHTA, CDR2 FQGTGA. The CDR3 is made up of 14 amino acids. The CDR3 region is CASSASGLVTEAFF. The CDR3 coding sequence is TGTGCCAGCAGCGCCTCGGGACTTGTCACTGAAGCTTTCTTT.

This clone came up once. The chain carries TRBV2 and TRBJ1-6; D is unresolved. CDR1 is SNHLY, CDR2 FYNNEI, per germline. CDR3 length: 13 residues. V was pared by 6 bases and J by 4 bases, with 7 bases between. This CDR3 is CASRQVYNSPLHF. The CDR3 DNA follows: TGTGCCAGCAGGCAGGTTTATAATTCACCCCTCCACTTT.

The chain links TRBV11-2 to TRBJ1-6; no definite D call. The CDR3 totals 15 residues. Germline loops: CDR1 SGHAT, CDR2 FQNNGV. Trimming removed 2 bases from V and 13 bases from J, with 18 bases in between. CDR3 sequence: CASSLRGSAARPLHF. DNA for the CDR3: TGTGCCAGCAGCTTACGTGGCTCAGCGGCCCGGCCCCTCCACTTT.

The chain couples TRBV27 to TRBJ1-2; D not certain. CDR1 MNHEY and CDR2 SMNVEV come from the germline V gene (reference sequence). Trimming pared 0 bases from V and 7 bases from J, leaving 12 bases between. The CDR3 is made up of 14 amino acids. CDR3 bases: TGTGCCAGCAGTTTATCTCGAGAATTCGGTGGCTACACCTTC. Amino acids: CASSLSREFGGYTF.

The chain employs TRBV29-1 and TRBJ1-1; D remains unclear. The CDR3 has 12 amino acids. V shed 4 bases and J shed 1 base, with 7 bases lying between them. The germline gives CDR1 SQVTM, CDR2 ANQGSEA. The CDR3 here is CSVGFRNTEAFF. CDR3 nucleotide sequence: TGCAGCGTTGGATTCAGGAACACTGAAGCTTTCTTT.

The genes are TRBV19 and TRBJ2-3; no firm D call. Germline values: CDR1 LNHDA, CDR2 SQIVND (reference sequence). With 2 bases removed from V and 5 bases from J, the gap between germline ends came to 8 bases. There are 13 residues in the CDR3. DNA of the CDR3: TGTGCCAGTAGTATAAATGGAGAAGATACGCAGTATTTT. It translates to CASSINGEDTQYF. Full variable domain (missing parts from reference TRBV19 and TRBJ2-3): DGGITQSPKYLFRKEGQNVTLSCEQNLNHDAMYWYRQDPGQGLRLIYYSQIVNDFQKGDIAEGYSVSREKKESFPLTVTSAQKNPTAFYLCASSINGEDTQYFGPGTRLTVL.

This clone was counted once. V usage is TRBV29-1 and J usage is TRBJ1-2; D ambiguous. The CDR3 contains 14 residues. Germline CDR1 reads SQVTM; CDR2 reads ANQGSEA. V shed 8 bases and J shed 4 bases, with 20 bases lying between them. The CDR3 loop reads CSSLREEGGYGYTF. DNA of the CDR3: TGCAGCTCCTTGAGGGAAGAGGGTGGCTATGGCTACACCTTC. Together with reference TRBV29-1 and TRBJ1-2, the CDR3 gives the full variable domain: SAVISQKPSRDICQRGTSLTIQCQVDSQVTMMFWYRQQPGQSLTLIATANQGSEATYESGFVIDKFPISRPNLTFSTLTVSNMSPEDSSIYLCSSLREEGGYGYTFGSGTRLTVV.